The 3 T cell receptor beta chains presented below share a single source sample, sequenced in a study of blood T cells in healthy people across ages (dated by TCRdb to the mid-2010s). Libraries were constructed by 5' RACE. TCRdb shows the sequencer as Illumina HiSeq 2500. A second PCR of about 6 to 12 cycles was performed with a sample-barcoded 5' primer and a J-beta primer mix. TCRdb cleaned the public reads at Q25 with fastp, built clones with MiXCR and kept in-frame beta chains. Records with the same CDR3 protein are collapsed into one entry carrying the most frequent genes and DNA. The table for this sample lists under 2 million distinct CDR3 sequences; roughly 30% of them were counted only once. 11% of the sample lies in the top ten. The sample taken for sequencing was blood. These receptors all come from a woman aged 30 to 39 in good health.

Many counts were recorded for this clonotype. The rearrangement joins TRBV29-1 to TRBJ2-5; TRBD1 might be the D (6 bases). The CDR3 totals 17 residues. V gave up 0 bases and J gave up 5 bases, with 22 bases separating them. In germline, CDR1 is SQVTM, CDR2 ANQGSEA. DNA for the CDR3: TGCAGCGTTGAAGATCGAGCGCCGGGACAATCCCGGGAGACCCAGTACTTC. Translating it yields CSVEDRAPGQSRETQYF.

J is TRBJ1-4 and V is TRBV20-1; D gene unclear. CDR1 and CDR2 from the germline V gene are DFQATT and SNEGSKA (reference sequence). V shed 0 bases and J shed 8 bases, with 4 bases lying between them. The CDR3 runs 11 residues. CDR3 amino acids: CSARELEKLFF. CDR3 DNA: TGCAGTGCTAGAGAGCTAGAAAAACTGTTTTTT.

This chain joins TRBV27 and TRBJ2-5; the match to TRBD2 covers 7 bases. TRBJ2-7 matches the DNA end more closely, so the J call is doubtful. Germline V gene sequence: CDR1 MNHEY, CDR2 SMNVEV (reference sequence). The CDR3 length is 15 residues. This CDR3 reads CASSSRGVTPHEQYF. CDR3 in DNA: TGTGCCAGCAGTTCACGGGGGGTTACTCCCCACGAGCAGTACTTC.